The T cell receptor (beta chain) described here comes from a study of a mutant IDH1 vaccine in newly diagnosed glioma. Study as a whole: V12 fell at week 35 and V13, the study end, at week 47. Study results and limitations: The authors found pseudoprogression apparently unrelated to changes in top peripheral T cell clonotypes.

Time point described: week 47, end of study. Alongside topical imiquimod, each dose of vaccine comprised 300 ug of mutant IDH1 20-mer peptide. The vaccination schedule gave patients eight doses in weeks 1, 3, 5, 7, 11, 15, 19 and 23. CDR3 length equals 18 residues. V was pared by 7 bases and J by 6 bases, with 16 bases of the junction left unmatched. Germline values: CDR1 WSHSY, CDR2 SAAADI. Clones were read by immunoSEQ multiplex PCR, and TCRdb kept only the in-frame ones, dropping some. The sample holds roughly 50,000 clones; about three quarters are singletons and the top ten take 4.9%. Of note for this clone: Its antigen is as yet unknown.

This TCR came from a woman aged 40 to 50 with glioma. Some clones in this sample may be carry-over from other donors' samples. This chain uses TRBV10-2 with TRBJ2-3; the match to TRBD2 covers 13 bases. Sample: PBMCs, taken from a glioma patient whose treatment included an IDH1 peptide vaccine. The CDR3: CASKGLAGAGTGGDTQYF. CDR3 sequence (DNA): TGCGCCAGCAAAGGACTAGCGGGGGCGGGAACCGGGGGGGATACGCAGTATTTT.